A single TCR beta chain is shown here with its context. Its antigen is as yet unknown. In the original workflow: Filtering differed, since immunoSEQ gave only junction sequences and no quality scores. Some clones are missing from TCRdb's copy, which holds only in-frame ones; the method was immunoSEQ multiplex PCR. The V and J calls and clone size are taken from that table; D and trimming were inferred from the DNA. The data contain about 710,000 clones, around 77% of them singletons. This specimen belongs to a study of shared clonotypes between healthy human individuals. Findings and caveats of the study: Sample collection involved blood only; tissue repertoires are likely different.

The CDR3 sequence is 17 residues long. Germline V gives CDR1 SNHLY, CDR2 FYNNEI. Losses at the gene ends were 6 bases for V and 6 bases for J; bases not matched to a gene: 9. The origin of this receptor is a woman aged 25 to 39 in good health. The sequencing sample was made of memory CD4+ T cells sorted from blood. The subset is: CD45RA-negative fraction. The V gene is TRBV2, the J gene TRBJ2-2, with 14 bases aligning to TRBD2. CDR3 nucleotide sequence: TGTGCCAGCAGGGATACGGGACTAGCGGGAGTTTCCGGGGAGCTGTTTTTT. Translation gives CASRDTGLAGVSGELFF.